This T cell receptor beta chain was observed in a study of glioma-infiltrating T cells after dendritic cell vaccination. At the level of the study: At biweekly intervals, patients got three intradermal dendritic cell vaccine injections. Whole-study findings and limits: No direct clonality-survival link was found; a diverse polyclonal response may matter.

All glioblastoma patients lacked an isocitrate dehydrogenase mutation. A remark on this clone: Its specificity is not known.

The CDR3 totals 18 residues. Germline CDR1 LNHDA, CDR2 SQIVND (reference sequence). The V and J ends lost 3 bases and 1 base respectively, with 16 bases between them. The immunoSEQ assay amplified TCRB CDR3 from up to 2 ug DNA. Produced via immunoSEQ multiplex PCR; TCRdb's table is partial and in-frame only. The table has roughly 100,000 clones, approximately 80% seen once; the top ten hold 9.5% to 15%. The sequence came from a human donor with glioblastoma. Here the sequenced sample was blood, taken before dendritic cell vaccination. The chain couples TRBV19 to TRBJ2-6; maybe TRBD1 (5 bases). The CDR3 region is CASSILGHSRSGANVLTF. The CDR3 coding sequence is TGTGCCAGTAGTATCCTCGGACATTCGAGGTCTGGGGCCAACGTCCTGACTTTC.